This T cell receptor beta chain was identified during a study of CD8+ T cells in alopecia areata. Turning to the study itself: Twice daily, treated patients received 5 to 10 mg of oral tofacitinib.

In each case, RNA was isolated and then reverse transcribed into cDNA as the sequencing template. Some clones are missing from TCRdb's copy, which holds only in-frame ones; the method was immunoSEQ multiplex PCR. Here the sample spans 200,000 or so clones, about three fifths being singletons. The length of the CDR3 is 19 residues. The germline V and J ends were trimmed by 1 base and 0 bases, with 18 bases remaining between them. Germline V gives CDR1 SGHNT, CDR2 YENEEA. Concerning this clone itself: Its specificity is not known.

Study-wide results and limits: Normal scalp showed lower clonality than lesional scalp, especially alopecia totalis/universalis.

Specimen: CD4+ T cells sorted from blood, collected at week 0. The J gene is TRBJ2-2, the V gene TRBV11-3, with D perhaps matching TRBD1 or TRBD2 (6 bases each). This clonotype originated in a human donor with alopecia areata. CDR3 bases: TGTGCCAGCAGCTTAGGTGGCTGGCGGGGACAATCGAACACCGGGGAGCTGTTTTTT. Translating gives CASSLGGWRGQSNTGELFF.